A single sample is the source of the 27 T cell receptor beta chains below, sequenced in a study of blood T cell repertoires in COVID-19 (dated by TCRdb to between 2020 and 2021). Receptors were amplified or captured by the immunoSEQ multiplex PCR assay. TCRdb holds this immuneACCESS table with in-frame rearrangements only. Some clones are missing; in checked studies, unresolved V genes explain under half, and the rest has no known cause. The sample contains 300,000 to 400,000 clones, 75% to 90% of them found a single time. The ten largest clones capture just under 6.5% of the sample. Input material: peripheral blood. Receptor source: a woman aged 50 to 60 with COVID-19, enrolled during active disease.

The CDR3 DNA reads TGTGCCAGCAGCCAAGCCCCTAGCGGAGAGCAGTTCTTC. Protein sequence: CASSQAPSGEQFF. The chain recombines TRBV3-1 (or the pseudogene TRBV3-2) with TRBJ2-1; the match to TRBD2 covers 7 bases. The CDR3 runs to 13 residues. Germline lookup yields CDR1 LGHDT and CDR2 YNNKEL (reference sequence). With V trimmed by 1 base and J by 10 bases, 4 bases remained unmatched.

The chain uses TRBV5-1 and TRBJ1-1; D is possibly TRBD1 (5 bases). This CDR3 comprises 13 residues. Trimming took 4 bases from V and 3 from J, leaving 10 bases between them. In germline, CDR1 is SGHRS, CDR2 YFSETQ. The CDR3 spells CASSPGGYTEAFF. CDR3 coding DNA: TGCGCCAGCAGCCCGGGGGGGTACACTGAAGCTTTCTTT. The whole variable domain, remainder taken from reference TRBV5-1 and TRBJ1-1, is KAGVTQTPRYLIKTRGQQVTLSCSPISGHRSVSWYQQTPGQGLQFLFEYFSETQRNKGNFPGRFSGRQFSNSRSEMNVSTLELGDSALYLCASSPGGYTEAFFGQGTRLTVV.

The rearrangement links TRBV3-1 (or the pseudogene TRBV3-2) to TRBJ1-1; D unresolved. Germline lookup yields CDR1 LGHDT and CDR2 YNNKEL (reference sequence). The germline V and J ends were trimmed by 2 bases and 1 base, with 8 bases remaining between them. The length of the CDR3 is 14 residues. CDR3 nucleotide sequence: TGTGCCAGCAGCCAACAGGCAGGGAACACTGAAGCTTTCTTT. This sequence encodes CASSQQAGNTEAFF.

The chain combines TRBV12-5 with TRBJ2-1; D gene unclear. The CDR3 loop spans 12 amino acids. Trimming shortened V by 3 bases and J by 8 bases, and 8 bases separated the two germline ends. Germline-derived CDR1 and CDR2 are LGHNT and FRNRAP. The CDR3 region is CASGFLRHEQFF. The CDR3 region has the DNA TGTGCTAGTGGTTTCCTGAGGCATGAGCAGTTCTTC. The complete variable domain, with remaining parts taken from reference TRBV12-5 and TRBJ2-1, reads DARVTQTPRHKVTEMGQEVTMRCQPILGHNTVFWYRQTMMQGLELLAYFRNRAPLDDSGMPKDRFSAEMPDATLATLKIQPSEPRDSAVYFCASGFLRHEQFFGPGTRLTVL.

The V and J genes are TRBV3-1 (or the pseudogene TRBV3-2) and TRBJ1-2, with 7 bases matching TRBD1. The CDR3 length is 13 residues. V trimming: 6 bases; J trimming: 5 bases; junction bases outside the gene matches: 6. Germline CDR1 is LGHDT and CDR2 is YNNKEL (reference sequence). The CDR3 nucleotides are TGTGCCAGCAGTCGACAGGGTCGATATGGCTACACCTTC. It is translated as CASSRQGRYGYTF.

In nucleotides, the CDR3 is TGTGCCAGCAGTGACCGGGGGGCGGGCAGTGAGCAGTTCTTC. Translating it yields CASSDRGAGSEQFF. The chain carries TRBV6-1 and TRBJ2-1; the D gene is possibly TRBD2 (7 bases). The CDR3 has 14 amino acids. Trimming took 3 bases from V and 9 from J, leaving 15 bases between them. Germline CDR1 MNHNS, CDR2 SASEGT.

In this sample, this clone turned up once. The chain carries TRBV11-2 and TRBJ2-4, with D perhaps matching TRBD2 (6 bases). The CDR3 length is 17 residues. V was trimmed by 1 base and J by 3 bases, leaving 16 bases between them. The germline V gene has CDR1 SGHAT and CDR2 FQNNGV. CDR3 in DNA: TGTGCCAGCAGCTTAGCGGTGTCGGGGGTTAGCAAAAACATTCAGTACTTC. The encoded protein is CASSLAVSGVSKNIQYF.

The chain joins TRBV28 to TRBJ1-2, with D uncertain. V was clipped by 5 bases and J by 8 bases, with 12 bases between them. From germline, CDR1 is MDHEN and CDR2 SYDVKM. The CDR3 covers 12 residues. Written as DNA, the CDR3 is TGTGCCAGCAGTAGACTACTAGGAGGCTACACCTTC. Amino acids: CASSRLLGGYTF.

This chain links TRBV30 with TRBJ2-5; 7 positions agree with TRBD1. The CDR3 spans 14 residues. Germline assignment: CDR1 GTSNPN and CDR2 SVGIG (reference sequence). Trimming at V came to 4 bases and at J to 5 bases, leaving 10 bases not matched to a gene. The CDR3 DNA is TGTGCCTGGACCGTGGACAGGAATCGGGAGACCCAGTACTTC. The encoded protein is CAWTVDRNRETQYF.

The V call is TRBV19, the J call TRBJ1-4; unclear D gene. The CDR3 contains 12 residues. Germline lookup yields CDR1 LNHDA and CDR2 SQIVND (reference sequence). V was clipped by 8 bases and J by 8 bases, with 12 bases between them. CDR3: CASQLMGEKLFF. As DNA, the CDR3 is TGTGCCAGTCAGCTCATGGGCGAAAAACTGTTTTTT.

This chain uses TRBV12-3 or TRBV12-4 with TRBJ1-2; D unresolved. The CDR3 runs to 13 residues. With 4 bases removed from V and 8 bases from J, the gap between germline ends came to 14 bases. This CDR3 is CASSSWRSEGYTF. In nucleotides, the CDR3 is TGTGCCAGCAGTTCATGGCGGTCGGAAGGCTACACCTTC.

The V gene is TRBV10-3, the J gene TRBJ1-2; 8 nucleotides match TRBD1. V gave up 4 bases and J gave up 0 bases; unmatched junction bases: 7. This CDR3 contains 16 residues. Germline lookup yields CDR1 ENHRY and CDR2 SYGVKD. The CDR3, as DNA: TGTGCCATCAGTGGCCGGGACAGGCCAGCTAACTATGGCTACACCTTC. Translating gives CAISGRDRPANYGYTF.

This clone has a handful of counts. The chain joins TRBV9 to TRBJ1-3; 11 bases agree with TRBD1. The CDR3 totals 16 residues. Trimming took 4 bases from V and 10 from J; bases not matched to a gene: 13. The germline V gene encodes CDR1 SGDLS and CDR2 YYNGEE. The CDR3 nucleotides read TGTGCCAGCAGCACACGACCTCGGACAGGGGGCGGAACCATATATTTT. Encoded protein: CASSTRPRTGGGTIYF.

The sample holds one count of this clone. The V call is TRBV11-2, the J call TRBJ2-1; a possible D gene is TRBD2 (5 bases). The CDR3 spans 15 residues. V lost 0 bases and J 4 bases, leaving 10 bases between the germline ends. In germline, CDR1 is SGHAT, CDR2 FQNNGV. In DNA form, the CDR3 reads TGTGCCAGCAGCTTAGATTTGCGGGCATACAATGAGCAGTTCTTC. Its protein is CASSLDLRAYNEQFF.

This clone was counted between two and nine times. V and J are TRBV3-1 (or the pseudogene TRBV3-2) and TRBJ1-1; D may be TRBD1 (5 bases). The germline CDR1 and CDR2 sequences are LGHDT and YNNKEL (reference sequence). V gave up 1 base and J gave up 11 bases, with 20 bases separating them. CDR3 length: 15 amino acids. The CDR3 sequence is CASSQGVDSRMGAFF. The CDR3 bases are TGTGCCAGCAGCCAAGGGGTAGACAGCCGAATGGGGGCTTTCTTT.

V is TRBV5-8 and J is TRBJ1-1; D perhaps matches TRBD1 (6 bases). The CDR3 runs 16 residues. The V gene lost 3 bases and the J gene lost 1 base, with 16 bases spanning the gap. The germline V gene encodes CDR1 SGHTS and CDR2 YDEGEE. CDR3 nucleotides: TGTGCCAGCAGCTCTAACTGGGGGACATCGAACACTGAAGCTTTCTTT. This gives the protein CASSSNWGTSNTEAFF.

V gene TRBV27 combines with J gene TRBJ2-1, with a possible D match to TRBD1 (6 bases). CDR1 and CDR2 from the germline V gene are MNHEY and SMNVEV (reference sequence). The CDR3 extends over 14 amino acids. V was cut by 5 bases and J by 7 bases, with 15 bases left in between. CDR3 in DNA: TGTGCCAGCAGTAAACCGGACAGAGGGAATGAGCAGTTCTTC. It encodes CASSKPDRGNEQFF.

The chain carries TRBV5-6 and TRBJ2-7, with 9 nucleotides matching TRBD2. Per germline, CDR1 SGHDT and CDR2 YYEEEE. V lost 1 base to trimming and J lost 3 bases; unmatched junction nucleotides: 5. The CDR3 totals 15 residues. The CDR3 sequence is CASSLRGSGSYEQYF. The DNA of the CDR3 is TGTGCCAGCAGCTTGAGGGGTAGCGGGAGCTACGAGCAGTACTTC.

The J gene is TRBJ1-2, the V gene TRBV18; 8 nucleotides agree with TRBD1. The CDR3 sequence is 15 residues long. Germline CDR1 and CDR2: KGHSH and LQKENI. J gave up 7 bases and V 6 bases, and 13 bases lay outside the gene matches. CDR3 nucleotide sequence: TGTGCCAGCTCCGAGACTCAGGGGGCGCAGGGTGGCTACACCTTC. It translates to CASSETQGAQGGYTF.

The count of this clone is one. The J gene is TRBJ1-2, the V gene TRBV19; D not certain. The ends were cut back, 5 bases at V and 2 bases at J, with 9 bases in the middle. Germline values: CDR1 LNHDA, CDR2 SQIVND (reference sequence). The CDR3 loop spans 13 amino acids. For the CDR3, the DNA is TGTGCCAGTAGTTGGCAGGTAAACTATGGCTACACCTTC. Translating gives CASSWQVNYGYTF.

The genes are TRBV27 and TRBJ1-2, with D possibly TRBD1 on 5 matching bases. Trimming left V 0 bases short and J 8 bases short, with 13 bases between. This CDR3 is 14 amino acids long. Germline CDR1 and CDR2: MNHEY and SMNVEV (reference sequence). In nucleotides, the CDR3 is TGTGCCAGCAGTTTATCGTCGGGGAGGGGAGGCTACACCTTC. This gives the protein CASSLSSGRGGYTF.

The CDR3 is CASSLDRQGYGYTF. The CDR3 DNA reads TGTGCCAGCAGCTTAGACCGACAGGGATATGGCTACACCTTC. This chain links TRBV7-2 with TRBJ1-2; TRBD1 agrees at 7 bases. The CDR3 has 14 amino acids. CDR1 SGHTA and CDR2 FQGNSA come from the germline V gene. The V and J ends lost 1 base and 5 bases, in that order; junction bases with no gene match: 4.

The chain carries TRBV18 and TRBJ1-2; the match to TRBD1 covers 9 bases. V was clipped by 0 bases and J by 7 bases; unmatched bases: 0. Germline lookup yields CDR1 KGHSH and CDR2 LQKENI. The length of the CDR3 is 13 residues. CDR3 in amino acids: CASSPPGQGGYTF. CDR3 sequence (DNA): TGTGCCAGCTCACCACCGGGACAGGGTGGCTACACCTTC.

The gene calls are TRBV2 and TRBJ2-7; 8 bases align to TRBD1. The CDR3 spans 14 residues. Germline CDR1 SNHLY, CDR2 FYNNEI. With 3 bases clipped from V and 3 bases from J, the junction kept 4 bases outside the gene matches. For the CDR3, the DNA is TGTGCCAGCAGTGAGGAACAGGGGGTCTACGAGCAGTACTTC. The encoded protein is CASSEEQGVYEQYF.

The chain recombines TRBV27 with TRBJ2-3; D gene uncertain. In germline, CDR1 is MNHEY, CDR2 SMNVEV (reference sequence). The CDR3 spans 15 residues. Trimming took off 4 bases at V and 3 bases at J, with 14 bases between the two ends. For the CDR3, the DNA is TGTGCCAGCAGTTCGGAACTAACGATGACAGATACGCAGTATTTT. It codes for CASSSELTMTDTQYF.

The J gene is TRBJ2-1, the V gene TRBV21-1; the table gives TRBD2 as D, unverified against the DNA. TRBV21-1 is assigned pseudogene status. This CDR3 region has 18 residues. The CDR3 is CASSKGVSSLPGDNEQFF. In DNA, the CDR3 is TGTGCCAGCAGCAAAGGAGTCTCTTCTCTACCCGGGGACAATGAGCAGTTCTTC.

The V gene is TRBV7-2, the J gene TRBJ2-3; the D is unclear. With 3 bases removed from V and 0 bases from J, the gap between germline ends came to 7 bases. Germline CDR1 SGHTA, CDR2 FQGNSA. The CDR3 spans 14 residues. CDR3 sequence reads: CASSFSSSTDTQYF. CDR3 coding DNA: TGTGCCAGCAGCTTCTCCAGTAGCACAGATACGCAGTATTTT.